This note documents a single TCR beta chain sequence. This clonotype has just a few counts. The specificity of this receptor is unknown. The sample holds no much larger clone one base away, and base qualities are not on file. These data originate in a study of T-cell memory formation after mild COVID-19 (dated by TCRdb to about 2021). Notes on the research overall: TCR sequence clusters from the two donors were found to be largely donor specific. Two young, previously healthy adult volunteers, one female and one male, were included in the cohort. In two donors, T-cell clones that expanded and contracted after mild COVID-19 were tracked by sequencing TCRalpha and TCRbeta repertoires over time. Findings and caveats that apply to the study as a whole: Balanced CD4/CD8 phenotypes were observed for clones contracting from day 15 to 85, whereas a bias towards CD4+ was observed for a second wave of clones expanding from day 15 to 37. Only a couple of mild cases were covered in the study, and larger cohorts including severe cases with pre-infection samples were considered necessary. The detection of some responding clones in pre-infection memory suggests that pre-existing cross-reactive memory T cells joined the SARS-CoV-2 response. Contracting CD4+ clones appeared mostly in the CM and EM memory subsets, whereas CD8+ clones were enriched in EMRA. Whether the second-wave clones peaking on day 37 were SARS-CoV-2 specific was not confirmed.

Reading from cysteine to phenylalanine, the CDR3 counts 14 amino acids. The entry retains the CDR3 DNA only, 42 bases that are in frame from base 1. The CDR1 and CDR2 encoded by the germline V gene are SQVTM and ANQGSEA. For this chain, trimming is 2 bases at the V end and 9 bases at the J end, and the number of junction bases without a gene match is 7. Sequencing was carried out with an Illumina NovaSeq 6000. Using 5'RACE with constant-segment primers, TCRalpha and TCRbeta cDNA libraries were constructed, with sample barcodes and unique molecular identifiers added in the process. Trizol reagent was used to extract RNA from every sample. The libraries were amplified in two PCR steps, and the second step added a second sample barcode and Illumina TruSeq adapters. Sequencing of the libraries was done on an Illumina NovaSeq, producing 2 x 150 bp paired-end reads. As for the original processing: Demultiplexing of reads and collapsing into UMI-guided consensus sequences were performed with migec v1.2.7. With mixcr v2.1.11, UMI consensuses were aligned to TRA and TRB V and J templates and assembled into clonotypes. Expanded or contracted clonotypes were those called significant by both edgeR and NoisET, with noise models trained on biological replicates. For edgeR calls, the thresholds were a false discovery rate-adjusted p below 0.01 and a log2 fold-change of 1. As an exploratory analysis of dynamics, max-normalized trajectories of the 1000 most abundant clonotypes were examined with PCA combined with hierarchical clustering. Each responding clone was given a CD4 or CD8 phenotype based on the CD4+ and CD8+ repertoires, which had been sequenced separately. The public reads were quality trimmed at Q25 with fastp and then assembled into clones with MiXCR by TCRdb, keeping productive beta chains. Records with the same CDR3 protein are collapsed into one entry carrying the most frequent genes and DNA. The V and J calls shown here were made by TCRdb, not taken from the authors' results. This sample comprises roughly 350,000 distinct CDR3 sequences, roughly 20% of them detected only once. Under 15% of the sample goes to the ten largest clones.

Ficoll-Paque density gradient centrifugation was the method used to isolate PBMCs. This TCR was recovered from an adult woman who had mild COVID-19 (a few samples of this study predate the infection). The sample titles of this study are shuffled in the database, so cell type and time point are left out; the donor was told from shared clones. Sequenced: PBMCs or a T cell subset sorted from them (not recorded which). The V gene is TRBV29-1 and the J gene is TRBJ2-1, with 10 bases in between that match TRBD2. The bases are TGCAGCGTTGAAAGGGCTAGCGGGGGTGTTGAGCAGTTCTTC. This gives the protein CSVERASGGVEQFF.